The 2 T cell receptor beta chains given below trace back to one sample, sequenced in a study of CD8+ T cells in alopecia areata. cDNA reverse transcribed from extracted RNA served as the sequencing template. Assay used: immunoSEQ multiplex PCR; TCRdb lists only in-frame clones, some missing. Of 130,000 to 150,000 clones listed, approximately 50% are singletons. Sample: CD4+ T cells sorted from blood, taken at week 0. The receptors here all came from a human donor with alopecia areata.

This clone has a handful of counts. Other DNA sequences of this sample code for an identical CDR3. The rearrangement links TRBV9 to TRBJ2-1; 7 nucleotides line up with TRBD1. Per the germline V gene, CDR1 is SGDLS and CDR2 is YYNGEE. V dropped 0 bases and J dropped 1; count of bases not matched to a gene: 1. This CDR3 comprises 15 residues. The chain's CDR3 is CASSVAGGSYNEQFF. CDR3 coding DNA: TGTGCCAGCAGCGTAGCAGGGGGTTCCTACAATGAGCAGTTCTTC.

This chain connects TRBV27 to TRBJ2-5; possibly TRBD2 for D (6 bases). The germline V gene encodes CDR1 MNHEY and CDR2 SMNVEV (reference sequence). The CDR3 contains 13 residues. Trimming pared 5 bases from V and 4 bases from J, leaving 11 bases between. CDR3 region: CASSLGGPETQYF. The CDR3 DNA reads TGTGCCAGCAGTCTCGGGGGTCCAGAGACCCAGTACTTC.